The rows below give T cell receptor beta chains drawn from one sample of a study of T cell responses to AZD1222 COVID-19 vaccine. The protocol was immunoSEQ multiplex PCR, while the TCRdb copy is restricted to in-frame clones and leaves out a portion. The sample records more than 150,000 clones, 85% to 95% being singletons. Sample: peripheral blood, taken on day 0 of AZD1222 vaccination. The receptors come from an adult in good health. Each CDR3 is given with its conserved first and last residue. D genes are given only for firm matches. Clone size, where shown, is once, few, many, or a class for clones that have expanded.

TRBV9	-	-	TRBJ1-3	TGTGCCAGCAGCGTAGCTAGCGGCGGGGGAAACACCATATATTTT	CASSVASGGGNTIYF
TRBV4-3	-	medium-sized	TRBJ1-4	TGCGCCAGCAGCCAAGGGACCTCAACTAATGAAAAACTGTTTTTT	CASSQGTSTNEKLFF
TRBV18	-	-	TRBJ1-1	TGTGCCAGCTCACAGCCCCGGGGGATGAACACTGAAGCTTTCTTT	CASSQPRGMNTEAFF
TRBV4-1	-	-	TRBJ1-2	TGCGCCAGCAGCTTCTCCGGAGGAGGGGATGGCTACACCTTC	CASSFSGGGDGYTF
TRBV11-2	-	-	TRBJ2-4	TGTGCCAGCAGTCAGACAGAAAACATTCAGTACTTC	CASSQTENIQYF
TRBV5-1	-	-	TRBJ1-2	TGCGCCAGCAGCTTGGTTTCGTCTGGCAGACCTTATGGCTACACCTTC	CASSLVSSGRPYGYTF
TRBV28	-	once	TRBJ1-2	TGTGCCAGCAATAAGGGTCGTAGTGGCTACACCTTC	CASNKGRSGYTF
TRBV10-2	-	once	TRBJ1-1	TGCGCCAGCAGTGATCCGGCTGAGAGTCGGCGCACTGAAGCTTTCTTT	CASSDPAESRRTEAFF
TRBV2	-	-	TRBJ1-2	TGTGCCAGCAGTGACCAGGGGATGGAGGATGGCTACACCTTC	CASSDQGMEDGYTF
TRBV7-2	-	-	TRBJ1-5	TGTGCCAGCAGCAGAGGGGGAGACAGGCCCAATCAGCCCCAGCATTTT	CASSRGGDRPNQPQHF